A selection of T cell receptor beta chains follows, all from one sample in a study of blood T cell repertoires in COVID-19. Libraries were prepared by immunoSEQ multiplex PCR; TCRdb keeps only in-frame clonotypes and omits some of them. The sample yields 130,000 or so clones, less than 85% seen once. The sequenced material came from peripheral blood. Source of these receptors: a woman older than 75 with acute or convalescent COVID-19. Each CDR3 is given with its conserved first and last residue. D genes are given only for firm matches. A row's size may be missing; if present it is once, few, many or a size class.

d_call,j_call,v_call,clone_size,cdr3_aa,cdr3_nt
.,TRBJ2-1,TRBV7-2,once,CASSRTPTGPNYNEQFF,TGTGCCAGCAGCCGCACACCGACAGGTCCGAATTACAATGAGCAGTTCTTC
TRBD2,TRBJ2-7,TRBV7-2,once,CASSLRLAGSNEQYF,TGTGCCAGCAGCTTACGGCTAGCGGGGTCGAACGAGCAGTACTTC
.,TRBJ1-1,TRBV5-1,.,CASSFWAGVNTEAFF,TGCGCCAGCAGCTTCTGGGCGGGAGTGAACACTGAAGCTTTCTTT
TRBD1,TRBJ2-2,TRBV19,.,CASRGQGDGELFF,TGTGCCAGTAGGGGACAGGGCGACGGGGAGCTGTTTTTT
.,TRBJ2-5,TRBV5-1,.,CASSSNTGQETQYF,TGCGCCAGCAGCTCCAATACAGGGCAAGAGACCCAGTACTTC
.,TRBJ2-3,TRBV12-3/TRBV12-4,.,CASSFSADTQYF,TGTGCCAGCAGTTTTTCTGCAGATACGCAGTATTTT
.,TRBJ2-1,TRBV19,.,CASSPGVNEQFF,TGTGCCAGTAGTCCGGGGGTAAATGAGCAGTTCTTC
.,TRBJ2-7,TRBV5-5,.,CASSGSGQSYEQYF,TGTGCCAGCAGCGGATCTGGACAGTCCTACGAGCAGTACTTC
TRBD1,TRBJ2-6,TRBV6-2/TRBV6-3,.,CASSSVTGLLSGANVLTF,TGTGCCAGCAGTTCGGTGACAGGGTTGCTCTCTGGGGCCAACGTCCTGACTTTC
TRBD1,TRBJ2-6,TRBV6-2/TRBV6-3,once,CASSYLDPGTGGSGANVLTF,TGTGCCAGCAGTTACCTAGATCCGGGGACAGGGGGCTCTGGGGCCAACGTCCTGACTTTC
TRBD1,TRBJ1-4,TRBV7-9,.,CASASGQGPNEKLFF,TGTGCCAGCGCGTCGGGACAGGGACCTAATGAAAAACTGTTTTTT
.,TRBJ2-7,TRBV4-3,.,CASSQEYRGSAYEQYF,TGCGCCAGCAGCCAAGAATATCGGGGGAGCGCCTACGAGCAGTACTTC
.,TRBJ1-4,TRBV6-5,.,CASSFQGRSNEKLFF,TGTGCCAGCAGCTTTCAGGGGCGTAGCAATGAAAAACTGTTTTTT
.,TRBJ2-5,TRBV18,.,CASSPYRRGGQETQYF,TGTGCCAGCTCACCATATCGGCGGGGCGGACAAGAGACCCAGTACTTC
.,TRBJ2-7,TRBV6-5,few,CASRVNPQGGYEQYF,TGTGCCAGCAGAGTTAACCCTCAGGGGGGATACGAGCAGTACTTC
.,TRBJ2-4,TRBV27,once,CASSTLGKNIQYF,TGTGCCAGCTCGACTTTGGGCAAAAACATTCAGTACTTC
TRBD1,TRBJ2-7,TRBV28,.,CASSSGQASYEQYF,TGTGCCAGCAGTTCGGGACAGGCTTCCTACGAGCAGTACTTC
.,TRBJ1-3,TRBV5-5,.,CASSLVWGGASGNTIYF,TGTGCCAGCAGCTTGGTTTGGGGGGGCGCGAGTGGAAACACCATATATTTT
.,TRBJ1-5,TRBV7-2,.,CASSLGGISNQPQHF,TGTGCCAGCAGCCTCGGGGGTATTAGCAATCAGCCCCAGCATTTT
TRBD1,TRBJ2-5,TRBV9,many,CASSAYRGQETQYF,TGTGCCAGCAGCGCGTACAGGGGGCAAGAGACCCAGTACTTC
TRBD2,TRBJ2-3,TRBV7-2,once,CASSPAGLAGGPSDTQYF,TGTGCCAGCAGCCCAGCGGGACTAGCGGGGGGGCCCTCAGATACGCAGTATTTT
TRBD2,TRBJ2-3,TRBV6-5,.,CASTERGGITDTQYF,TGTGCCAGCACAGAGCGGGGGGGCATCACAGATACGCAGTATTTT
.,TRBJ1-1,TRBV2,.,CASTRVNTEAFF,TGTGCCAGCACTCGGGTGAACACTGAAGCTTTCTTT
TRBD2,TRBJ2-1,TRBV6-5,.,CASRVAGGNYNEQFF,TGTGCCAGCAGGGTAGCGGGAGGGAATTACAATGAGCAGTTCTTC
.,TRBJ2-7,TRBV7-2,.,CASSLTWLSGSYEQYF,TGTGCCAGCAGCTTAACTTGGCTGTCCGGGTCCTACGAGCAGTACTTC
.,TRBJ1-2,TRBV7-2,.,CASSLERGYGYTF,TGTGCCAGCAGCTTAGAAAGAGGCTATGGCTACACCTTC
.,TRBJ1-3,TRBV11-3,.,CASSLAGIGGNTIYF,TGTGCCAGCAGCTTAGCGGGGATAGGGGGAAACACCATATATTTT
TRBD1,TRBJ2-7,TRBV5-1,.,CASSWGDRGVYEQYF,TGCGCCAGCAGCTGGGGAGACAGGGGAGTCTACGAGCAGTACTTC
TRBD1,TRBJ1-6,TRBV18,.,CASSQDRGGYNSPLHF,TGTGCCAGCTCACAAGACAGGGGGGGCTATAATTCACCCCTCCACTTT
.,TRBJ1-2,TRBV7-2,.,CASSPTGLSGYTF,TGTGCCAGCAGCCCCACAGGGTTGTCTGGCTACACCTTC
.,TRBJ1-1,TRBV30,.,CAWTPGGGTEAFF,TGTGCCTGGACCCCTGGGGGGGGCACTGAAGCTTTCTTT
TRBD1,TRBJ2-7,TRBV5-4,.,CASSFRQGGEQYF,TGTGCCAGCAGCTTCCGACAGGGGGGCGAGCAGTACTTC
.,TRBJ1-6,TRBV5-6,.,CASSFQGGRSPLHF,TGTGCCAGCAGCTTTCAGGGAGGACGTTCACCCCTCCACTTT
TRBD1,TRBJ1-2,TRBV6-6,.,CASTQTGDGYTF,TGTGCCAGCACCCAGACAGGGGACGGCTACACCTTC
TRBD1,TRBJ1-2,TRBV7-9,few,CASSQGAQSGYTF,TGTGCCAGCAGCCAGGGGGCGCAGAGTGGCTACACCTTC
TRBD1,TRBJ2-1,TRBV7-6,.,CASSSTIGTGRNNEQFF,TGTGCCAGCAGCAGTACAATTGGGACAGGGCGTAACAATGAGCAGTTCTTC
.,TRBJ2-5,TRBV5-4,.,CASTIWGLKQETQYF,TGTGCCAGCACCATTTGGGGCTTGAAGCAAGAGACCCAGTACTTC
TRBD2,TRBJ2-6,TRBV7-8,once,CASSTRLAGGPSGANVLTF,TGTGCCAGCAGCACAAGACTAGCGGGGGGCCCCTCTGGGGCCAACGTCCTGACTTTC
.,TRBJ2-3,TRBV21-1,.,CASSKEETGTGGYTQYF,TGTGCCAGCAGCAAAGAGGAAACCGGGACAGGGGGCTATACGCAGTATTTT
TRBD2,TRBJ2-5,TRBV7-7,.,CASSLGGAGEETQYF,TGTGCCAGCAGCTTAGGCGGAGCGGGAGAAGAGACCCAGTACTTC